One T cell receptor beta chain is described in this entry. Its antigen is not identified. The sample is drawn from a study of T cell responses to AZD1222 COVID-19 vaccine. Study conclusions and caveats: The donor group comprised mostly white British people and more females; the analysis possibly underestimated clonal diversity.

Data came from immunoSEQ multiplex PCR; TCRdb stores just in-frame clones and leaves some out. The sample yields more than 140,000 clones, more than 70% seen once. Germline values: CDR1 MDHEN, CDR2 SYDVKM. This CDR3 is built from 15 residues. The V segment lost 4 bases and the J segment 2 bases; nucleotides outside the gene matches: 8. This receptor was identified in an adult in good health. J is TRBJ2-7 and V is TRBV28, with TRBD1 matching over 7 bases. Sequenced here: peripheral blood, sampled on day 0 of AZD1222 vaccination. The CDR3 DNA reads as TGTGCCAGCAGTTCTAATAGACAGGGCACCTACGAGCAGTACTTC. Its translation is CASSSNRQGTYEQYF.